The clone carrying this T cell receptor beta chain was counted many times. Its antigen is still unknown. This CDR3 region has 14 residues. Deletions cut 2 bases from V and 1 base from J, with 9 bases between. The germline gives CDR1 SGHRS, CDR2 YFSETQ. This sample was taken from a study of CD8 T cells in ankylosing spondylitis. Findings and limits, study-wide: Earlier studies detected some motif variants in reactive arthritis synovial fluid and blood. As reported, disease-linked clones showed significant enrichment in matched ankylosing spondylitis synovial fluid.

With molecular barcodes, quantitative 5'-RACE was used to make the TCR beta libraries. Each CDR3 protein gets one entry after TCRdb re-called the 5' RACE reads with MiXCR. The sample has 150,000 to 200,000 distinct CDR3 sequences, around 10% seen once; the top ten hold about 28%. This receptor was identified in a male donor with ankylosing spondylitis or in good health (not recorded which). Source material: blood, either unsorted or a sorted T cell fraction (not recorded which). The rearrangement uses TRBV5-1 and TRBJ1-1; D might be TRBD1 (6 bases). For the CDR3, the DNA is TGCGCCAGCAGCTTCGGACAGAGGAACACTGAAGCTTTCTTT. Its protein product is CASSFGQRNTEAFF. The full variable domain, rest sourced from reference TRBV5-1 and TRBJ1-1, is KAGVTQTPRYLIKTRGQQVTLSCSPISGHRSVSWYQQTPGQGLQFLFEYFSETQRNKGNFPGRFSGRQFSNSRSEMNVSTLELGDSALYLCASSFGQRNTEAFFGQGTRLTVV.